Listed below are T cell receptor beta chains from one sample, sequenced in a study of T cells in Graves' hyperthyroidism and ophthalmopathy. TCRdb passed the multiplex PCR reads through MiXCR, listing each CDR3 protein once. The profile shows around 600,000 distinct CDR3 sequences, 13% to 15% of them singletons. The specimen sequenced was blood. These receptors came from a woman in her 50s with Graves' ophthalmopathy. CDR3s include the opening cysteine and the closing phenylalanine or tryptophan. D genes are given only for firm matches. For some rows the clone size is stated as once, few or many, or as a class when expanded; others skip it.

NA	TRBD2	16	TRBJ2-3	TRBV11-3	TGTGCCAGCAGCTTACCGGGACTAGCGAATGCAGATGCGCAGTATTTT	CASSLPGLANADAQYF
many	TRBD1	15	TRBJ1-2	TRBV4-2	TGTGCCAGCAGCCACTATTGGACAGGGGCCTATGGCTACACCTTC	CASSHYWTGAYGYTF
many	NA	16	TRBJ1-3	TRBV11-2	TGTGCCAGCAGCTTGAACCCGCGGCAGGCTGGGAACACCATATATTTT	CASSLNPRQAGNTIYF
NA	NA	15	TRBJ2-1	TRBV20-1	TGCAGTGCTAGAGAAACCCAGAGCTCCTACAATGAGCAGTTCTTC	CSARETQSSYNEQFF
many	NA	15	TRBJ1-5	TRBV30	TGTGCCTGGAGTGGAGGGCCCTATAGCAATCAGCCCCAGCATTTT	CAWSGGPYSNQPQHF
NA	NA	17	TRBJ2-1	TRBV25-1	TGTGCCAGCAGTGAGCCCCCCCCGGCGGTCAAATACAATGAGCAGTTCTTC	CASSEPPPAVKYNEQFF
many	TRBD2	19	TRBJ2-3	TRBV6-1	TGTGCCAGCAGTGAGACTGGGATAAGAGGGCTAGCGGGAGTGCGGGCGCAGTATTTT	CASSETGIRGLAGVRAQYF
many	TRBD2	14	TRBJ2-1	TRBV28	TGTGCCAGCAGTAAGCGGGAGGACTACAATGAGCAGTTCTTC	CASSKREDYNEQFF
NA	NA	11	TRBJ2-7	TRBV28	TGTGCCAGCAGTTGGGCAGCCGAGCAGTACTTC	CASSWAAEQYF
NA	TRBD1	16	TRBJ1-3	TRBV9	TGTGCCAGCAGCGCAAGGACAGGCGTCTCTGGAAACACCATATATTTT	CASSARTGVSGNTIYF
many	NA	13	TRBJ2-7	TRBV10-3	TGTGCCATCAGTGAGTCGACTGGTTACGAGCAGTACTTC	CAISESTGYEQYF
NA	NA	14	TRBJ2-7	TRBV20-1	TGCAGTGCTAGAGATTCGGCGAGCGGACAAGAGCAGTACTTC	CSARDSASGQEQYF
NA	TRBD1	13	TRBJ2-7	TRBV19	TGTGCCAGTAAGGGGGCTGGGGGAACCGAGCAGTACTTC	CASKGAGGTEQYF
many	TRBD1	14	TRBJ2-1	TRBV28	TGTGCCAGCAGTTTCGTTAGGGGGCACGATGAGCAGTTCTTC	CASSFVRGHDEQFF
NA	NA	16	TRBJ1-2	TRBV28	TGTGCCAGCAGGTCTTTATATCGGGGGGCAGGATATGGCTACACCTTC	CASRSLYRGAGYGYTF
many	NA	15	TRBJ2-1	TRBV14	TGTGCCAGCAGCCAGTTCTTAAGCTCCTACAATGAGCAGTTCTTC	CASSQFLSSYNEQFF
NA	TRBD1	17	TRBJ2-3	TRBV4-2	TGTGCCAGCAGCCAAGGCCCCCAAGGGACAGCAACAGATACGCAGTATTTT	CASSQGPQGTATDTQYF
NA	TRBD1	15	TRBJ2-1	TRBV20-1	TGCAGTGCTAGCTTTAGTTGGGACAGGGGTTATGAGCAGTTCTTC	CSASFSWDRGYEQFF
many	NA	14	TRBJ2-2	TRBV15	TGTGCCACCAGCAGAGATAGATACACCGGGGAGCTGTTTTTT	CATSRDRYTGELFF
many	NA	14	TRBJ2-5	TRBV6-5	TGTGCCAGCAGTTACCGAGCGGTGGTAGAGACCCAGTACTTC	CASSYRAVVETQYF
NA	TRBD2	16	TRBJ2-3	TRBV7-9	TGTGCCAGCAGCTCCTCCGGGACTAGTAGCACAGATACGCAGTATTTT	CASSSSGTSSTDTQYF
many	NA	14	TRBJ2-3	TRBV12-3/TRBV12-4	TGTGCCAGCAGTTTACTAACGGGGGCAGATACGCAGTATTTT	CASSLLTGADTQYF
many	NA	14	TRBJ2-1	TRBV6-1	TGTGCCAGCAGTTCCTCTCCGCACTACAATGAGCAGTTCTTC	CASSSSPHYNEQFF
many	TRBD2	11	TRBJ2-7	TRBV28	TGTGCCAGCAGTGGGACTAGCGAGCAGTACTTC	CASSGTSEQYF
many	NA	15	TRBJ1-1	TRBV15	TGTGCCACCAGCAGAGATAGGAGGGGTCTGAATGAAGCTTTCTTT	CATSRDRRGLNEAFF
few	TRBD1	14	TRBJ2-7	TRBV7-9	TGTGCCAGCAGCTCGTTTGGACAGGGGTACGAGCAGTACTTC	CASSSFGQGYEQYF
NA	NA	14	TRBJ2-1	TRBV5-8	TGTGCCAGCAGCTTGAAAGGGAGTTACAATGAGCAGTTCTTC	CASSLKGSYNEQFF
many	NA	13	TRBJ2-3	TRBV5-1	TGCGCCAGCAGCTTTAGCGATCCAGATACGCAGTATTTT	CASSFSDPDTQYF
NA	NA	13	TRBJ1-1	TRBV19	TGTGCCAGTAGTATATTCCTGGGGGCCGAAGCTTTCTTT	CASSIFLGAEAFF
many	NA	12	TRBJ2-2	TRBV28	TGTGCCAGCGGGACACGCACCGGGGAGCTGTTTTTT	CASGTRTGELFF
few	TRBD1	15	TRBJ2-3	TRBV27	TGTGCCACCACAACAGGGGGGTTTCCGGCAGATACGCAGTATTTT	CATTTGGFPADTQYF
many	NA	13	TRBJ1-5	TRBV5-1	TGCGCCAGCAGCTTGAGGGGGGATCAGCCCCAGCATTTT	CASSLRGDQPQHF
NA	TRBD2	16	TRBJ2-3	TRBV28	TGTGCCAGCAGTTATCTAGCGGGAGAATCGACAGATACGCAGTATTTT	CASSYLAGESTDTQYF
many	NA	13	TRBJ1-2	TRBV12-3/TRBV12-4	TGTGCCAGCAGCCTTCTCGAGCTCTATGGCTACACCTTC	CASSLLELYGYTF
few	TRBD2	14	TRBJ2-1	TRBV6-2/TRBV6-3	TGTGCCAGCAGCTCTAGCGGGAGAAACAATGAGCAGTTCTTC	CASSSSGRNNEQFF
many	TRBD2	15	TRBJ2-7	TRBV6-1	TGTGCCAGCAGTGAAATCGGCGGGAGACCCTACGAGCAGTACTTC	CASSEIGGRPYEQYF
many	NA	13	TRBJ2-3	TRBV20-1	TGCAGTGCTAGAGGGCAGGCCGAAGATACGCAGTATTTT	CSARGQAEDTQYF
many	TRBD2	18	TRBJ2-7	TRBV2	TGTGCCAGCAGTGTGTACCAGGACGGACTAGCGGGAGTGTACGAGCAGTACTTC	CASSVYQDGLAGVYEQYF
few	NA	14	TRBJ2-7	TRBV5-5	TGTGCCAGCACCCCTCAGTCGGGAGATTTGAAGCAGTACTTC	CASTPQSGDLKQYF
many	TRBD2	15	TRBJ2-3	TRBV28	TGTGCCAGCAGTTGGACTAGCGGGAGAGCAGATACGCAGTATTTT	CASSWTSGRADTQYF
few	NA	13	TRBJ1-5	TRBV24-1	TGTGCCACCAGTGATTTTTCGGTGACGCCCCAGCATTTT	CATSDFSVTPQHF
few	TRBD1	16	TRBJ1-5	TRBV28	TGTGCCAACAGTTTATGGGACAGGGGTCGCAATCAGCCCCAGCATTTT	CANSLWDRGRNQPQHF
many	TRBD1	15	TRBJ2-1	TRBV6-2/TRBV6-3	TGTGCCAGCAGTTACGTAGACAGGGCCTACAATGAGCAGTTCTTC	CASSYVDRAYNEQFF
many	NA	16	TRBJ1-4	TRBV3-1	TGTGCCAGCAGCCAAGACCTAATTGCAACTAATGAAAAACTGTTTTTT	CASSQDLIATNEKLFF
many	NA	15	TRBJ1-6	TRBV6-2/TRBV6-3	TGTGCCAGCAGTTTGCAGCGGCGAGAAGACTTATCCCTCCACTTT	CASSLQRREDLSLHF
many	TRBD2	14	TRBJ2-5	TRBV2	TGTGCCAGTAGAGCGGGAGTTTATCAAGAGACCCAGTACTTC	CASRAGVYQETQYF
NA	TRBD2	18	TRBJ2-3	TRBV7-9	TGTGCCAGCAGCTTAGAAGGATTGACTAGCGGGAGCCGAGATACGCAGTATTTT	CASSLEGLTSGSRDTQYF
many	TRBD2	14	TRBJ2-1	TRBV7-9	TGTGCCAGCCAAGAACGGCGGGAGTGGAATGAGCAGTTCTTC	CASQERREWNEQFF
few	TRBD1	14	TRBJ2-5	TRBV29-1	TGCAGCGTTCGCGGACAGGGGGCCCAAGAGACCCAGTACTTC	CSVRGQGAQETQYF
few	NA	13	TRBJ2-1	TRBV24-1	TGTGCCACCAGTGACCATTTTTACAATGAGCAGTTCTTC	CATSDHFYNEQFF
few	TRBD1	16	TRBJ2-7	TRBV12-5	TGTGCTAGTGGTTTGGTACTGGGACAGATGGGGCTCGAGCAGTACTTC	CASGLVLGQMGLEQYF